A selection of T cell receptor beta chains follows, all from one sample in a study of T-cell reconstitution after alpha-beta-depleted transplantation in children. TCRdb re-analysed the PCR reads in MiXCR, keeping a single row per CDR3 protein. The sample gives 700,000 or so distinct CDR3 sequences, around 12% of which show up once; 0.79% is in the top ten. Here the sequenced sample was PBMCs, taken before TCRalphabeta/CD19-depleted stem cell transplant. These receptors came from a girl aged 2 to 9 with congenital amegakaryocytic thrombocytopenia, due to receive a stem cell transplant. The CDR3 runs from the conserved cysteine through the conserved F or W. The D gene is left open where the match is weak. Only some rows state a clone size, as once, few, many or a class for expanded clones.

length,V,size,D,J,CDR3,DNA
14,TRBV20-1,many,TRBD2,TRBJ2-4,CSALLAGGANIQYF,TGCAGTGCCTTACTAGCGGGGGGGGCAAACATTCAGTACTTC
17,TRBV20-1,.,.,TRBJ2-1,CSARRPELTSSYNEQFF,TGCAGTGCTCGTAGGCCCGAGCTCACCAGCTCCTACAATGAGCAGTTCTTC
18,TRBV4-1,few,TRBD2,TRBJ2-3,CASSQDVRLAASTDTQYF,TGCGCCAGCAGCCAAGATGTCCGACTAGCGGCTAGCACAGATACGCAGTATTTT
14,TRBV5-1,.,TRBD1,TRBJ2-7,CASSLSTGRDEQYF,TGCGCCAGCAGCTTGTCGACAGGGCGCGACGAGCAGTACTTC
11,TRBV7-2,many,.,TRBJ2-1,CASNSYGEQFF,TGTGCCAGCAACAGTTACGGTGAGCAGTTCTTC
14,TRBV30,few,TRBD2,TRBJ2-1,CAWSGGGTYNEQFF,TGTGCCTGGAGCGGCGGGGGAACCTACAATGAGCAGTTCTTC
15,TRBV15,few,.,TRBJ2-1,CATSRPSDSHNEQFF,TGTGCCACCAGCAGACCTTCCGACAGTCACAATGAGCAGTTCTTC
20,TRBV5-1,few,.,TRBJ2-1,CASSLPRRNVRPSSYNEQFF,TGCGCCAGCAGCTTACCTCGACGGAACGTCCGTCCTAGCTCCTACAATGAGCAGTTCTTC
11,TRBV20-1,many,.,TRBJ2-7,CSGVYAYEQYF,TGCAGTGGAGTCTACGCCTACGAGCAGTACTTC
14,TRBV12-3/TRBV12-4,many,.,TRBJ2-1,CASSSGLLNNEQFF,TGTGCCAGCAGTTCCGGGTTACTGAACAATGAGCAGTTCTTC
13,TRBV20-1,many,TRBD1,TRBJ1-6,CSASTGGESPLHF,TGCAGTGCTAGCACAGGGGGCGAATCACCCCTCCACTTT
13,TRBV6-6,few,.,TRBJ1-5,CASSRDENQPQHF,TGTGCCAGCAGCCGGGACGAGAATCAGCCCCAGCATTTT
15,TRBV5-1,many,TRBD1,TRBJ2-1,CASSLEGTGVGEQFF,TGCGCCAGCAGCTTGGAAGGGACAGGGGTCGGTGAGCAGTTCTTC
12,TRBV9,many,.,TRBJ2-1,CASSVGNNEQFF,TGTGCCAGCAGCGTAGGTAACAATGAGCAGTTCTTC
14,TRBV27,few,.,TRBJ2-7,CASSPSQGRYEQYF,TGTGCCAGCAGTCCCTCACAGGGAAGGTACGAGCAGTACTTC
14,TRBV13,few,.,TRBJ2-3,CASSLRDWEDTQYF,TGTGCCAGCAGCCTTCGGGACTGGGAGGATACGCAGTATTTT
15,TRBV5-1,few,.,TRBJ1-4,CASSAPGTSNEKLFF,TGCGCCAGCAGCGCCCCAGGGACTAGTAATGAAAAACTGTTTTTT
13,TRBV20-1,few,.,TRBJ2-1,CSISRVTYNEQFF,TGCAGCATCTCCAGGGTTACCTACAATGAGCAGTTCTTC
15,TRBV7-6,.,TRBD2,TRBJ2-3,CASNPGTSSTDTQYF,TGTGCCAGCAACCCCGGGACTAGCAGCACAGATACGCAGTATTTT
15,TRBV7-8,.,.,TRBJ2-3,CASSRDERSTDTQYF,TGTGCCAGCAGCCGGGACGAGAGGTCCACAGATACGCAGTATTTT
12,TRBV7-6,.,.,TRBJ2-1,CASSPRDREQFF,TGTGCCAGCAGCCCGAGGGATCGTGAGCAGTTCTTC
14,TRBV20-1,.,TRBD2,TRBJ2-3,CSACSGRVADTQYF,TGCAGTGCTTGTAGCGGGAGGGTGGCAGATACGCAGTATTTT
13,TRBV29-1,many,.,TRBJ1-1,CSVSGRAYTEAFF,TGCAGCGTATCAGGGAGGGCCTACACTGAAGCTTTCTTT
19,TRBV11-1,many,.,TRBJ2-1,CASSLGFSGVGPHDNEQFF,TGTGCCAGCAGCTTAGGTTTTAGCGGAGTGGGCCCACACGACAATGAGCAGTTCTTC
15,TRBV5-1,many,.,TRBJ2-1,CASSLGEATGNEQFF,TGCGCCAGCAGCTTGGGAGAGGCGACGGGCAATGAGCAGTTCTTC
15,TRBV29-1,many,TRBD2,TRBJ2-1,CSAPAGSSGANEQFF,TGCAGCGCACCAGCTGGGTCTAGCGGGGCAAATGAGCAGTTCTTC
14,TRBV5-1,.,TRBD2,TRBJ2-1,CASSRTSGMGEQFF,TGCGCCAGCAGCAGGACTAGCGGGATGGGAGAGCAGTTCTTC
15,TRBV6-1,many,TRBD1,TRBJ2-2,CASSATGTATGELFF,TGTGCCAGCAGTGCCACCGGGACAGCCACCGGGGAGCTGTTTTTT
17,TRBV19,.,TRBD2,TRBJ2-7,CASSIDVLAGDSYEQYF,TGTGCCAGTAGTATAGACGTCCTAGCGGGTGACTCCTACGAGCAGTACTTC
16,TRBV5-1,many,TRBD2,TRBJ2-7,CASSLNPSGRVYEQYF,TGCGCCAGCAGCTTGAATCCTAGCGGGAGAGTTTACGAGCAGTACTTC
13,TRBV12-3/TRBV12-4,many,TRBD2,TRBJ2-1,CASRILAGEQQFF,TGTGCCAGCAGGATACTAGCGGGAGAGCAGCAGTTCTTC
12,TRBV20-1,many,.,TRBJ1-5,CSASDQNQPQHF,TGCAGTGCTAGTGACCAGAATCAGCCCCAGCATTTT
13,TRBV20-1,many,TRBD1,TRBJ2-7,CSANPGDSHEQYF,TGCAGTGCCAATCCCGGGGACAGCCACGAGCAGTACTTC
16,TRBV20-1,many,.,TRBJ1-4,CSAKTQDRDSNEKLFF,TGCAGTGCTAAAACCCAAGACCGGGACTCCAATGAAAAACTGTTTTTT
11,TRBV5-1,many,.,TRBJ2-1,CASSFQHEQFF,TGCGCCAGCAGCTTCCAGCATGAGCAGTTCTTC
15,TRBV5-1,few,TRBD2,TRBJ2-7,CASSSGLAGDDEQYF,TGCGCCAGCAGCTCGGGACTAGCGGGCGACGACGAGCAGTACTTC
16,TRBV5-1,many,.,TRBJ2-2,CASSETGTHHTGELFF,TGCGCCAGCAGCGAGACCGGGACTCACCACACCGGGGAGCTGTTTTTT
16,TRBV5-1,many,TRBD2,TRBJ2-1,CASSSGLAGLSNEQFF,TGCGCCAGCAGCTCGGGACTAGCGGGATTATCAAATGAGCAGTTCTTC
15,TRBV12-3/TRBV12-4,few,.,TRBJ1-4,CASSSDRSTNEKLFF,TGTGCCAGCAGTTCGGACCGTTCAACTAATGAAAAACTGTTTTTT
16,TRBV30,few,.,TRBJ2-1,CASNLGGGRPYNEQFF,TGTGCTTCAAACCTAGGGGGAGGACGTCCATACAATGAGCAGTTCTTC
11,TRBV12-3/TRBV12-4,.,.,TRBJ2-3,CASINRDTSYF,TGTGCCAGCATCAACCGGGACACCTCGTATTTT
15,TRBV20-1,few,.,TRBJ2-6,CSAYRHSSGANVLTF,TGCAGTGCTTACCGTCACAGTTCTGGGGCCAACGTCCTGACTTTC
16,TRBV20-1,many,.,TRBJ2-5,CSARREQGRTQETQYF,TGCAGTGCTAGGAGGGAGCAAGGACGGACACAAGAGACCCAGTACTTC
16,TRBV5-1,few,.,TRBJ2-6,CASSPPIDSGANVLTF,TGCGCCAGCAGCCCACCAATAGACTCTGGGGCCAACGTCCTGACTTTC
13,TRBV9,.,TRBD1,TRBJ1-5,CASSGGTDQPQHF,TGTGCCAGCAGCGGCGGGACAGATCAGCCCCAGCATTTT
13,TRBV21-1,many,.,TRBJ2-5,CASSQNIQETQYF,TGTGCCAGCAGCCAGAACATCCAAGAGACCCAGTACTTC
16,TRBV20-1,many,.,TRBJ2-6,CSALRGGPSGANVLTF,TGCAGTGCCCTAAGAGGAGGACCCTCTGGGGCCAACGTCCTGACTTTC
17,TRBV12-3/TRBV12-4,few,.,TRBJ2-4,CASSLRVGLLAKNIQYF,TGTGCCAGCAGCCTGAGGGTAGGACTTCTAGCCAAAAACATTCAGTACTTC
15,TRBV6-2/TRBV6-3,.,.,TRBJ2-6,CASSYGGLGANVLTF,TGTGCCAGCAGTTACGGTGGCCTTGGGGCCAACGTCCTGACTTTC